This is a list of T cell receptor beta chains from one sample in a study of blood T cells in healthy people across ages. Via MiXCR, TCRdb re-called the 5' RACE reads, giving one row per CDR3 protein. The table shows 800,000 to 900,000 distinct CDR3 sequences, with approximately 65% occurring only once. The sample consisted of blood. These receptors all come from a young man in good health. CDR3s include the opening cysteine and the closing phenylalanine or tryptophan. Each record gives: J gene, V gene, D gene, clone size, CDR3 protein, CDR3 DNA. D genes are given only for firm matches. For some rows the clone size is stated as once, few or many, or as a class when expanded; others skip it.

j_call: TRBJ1-2
v_call: TRBV7-3
d_call: .
clone_size: .
cdr3_aa: CASSLLAGPYYGYTF
cdr3_nt: TGTGCCAGCAGCTTACTGGCAGGCCCTTACTATGGCTACACCTTC

j_call: TRBJ2-3
v_call: TRBV25-1
d_call: .
clone_size: .
cdr3_aa: CTSSPTDTQYF
cdr3_nt: TGTACCAGCAGTCCAACAGATACGCAGTATTTT

j_call: TRBJ2-1
v_call: TRBV29-1
d_call: .
clone_size: .
cdr3_aa: CSLTKDDEQFF
cdr3_nt: TGCAGCCTTACTAAAGATGATGAGCAGTTCTTC

j_call: TRBJ2-3
v_call: TRBV20-1
d_call: TRBD2
clone_size: .
cdr3_aa: CSARVLAGTTDTQYF
cdr3_nt: TGCAGTGCTAGAGTCCTAGCGGGGACCACAGATACGCAGTATTTT

j_call: TRBJ2-2
v_call: TRBV28
d_call: .
clone_size: once
cdr3_aa: CASRSAGYTGELFF
cdr3_nt: TGTGCCAGCAGGTCGGCAGGGTACACCGGGGAGCTGTTTTTT

j_call: TRBJ2-7
v_call: TRBV20-1
d_call: .
clone_size: once
cdr3_aa: CSAMIVPFGRRSYEQYF
cdr3_nt: TGCAGTGCTATGATAGTACCATTTGGGCGGCGCTCCTACGAGCAGTACTTC

j_call: TRBJ2-7
v_call: TRBV30
d_call: .
clone_size: .
cdr3_aa: CAWLRDGSYEQYF
cdr3_nt: TGTGCCTGGCTACGGGACGGCTCCTACGAGCAGTACTTC

j_call: TRBJ2-6
v_call: TRBV7-2
d_call: .
clone_size: few
cdr3_aa: CASSLDTRFSGANVLTF
cdr3_nt: TGTGCCAGCAGCTTAGATACAAGGTTCTCTGGGGCCAACGTCCTGACTTTC

j_call: TRBJ1-6
v_call: TRBV4-2
d_call: TRBD1
clone_size: few
cdr3_aa: CASKEKPDRSSYNSPLHF
cdr3_nt: TGTGCCAGCAAGGAAAAGCCGGACAGGAGCTCCTATAATTCACCCCTCCACTTT

j_call: TRBJ1-5
v_call: TRBV7-9
d_call: .
clone_size: once
cdr3_aa: CASSLGEGIRPQHF
cdr3_nt: TGTGCCAGCAGCTTAGGCGAGGGAATAAGGCCCCAGCATTTT

j_call: TRBJ2-1
v_call: TRBV4-3
d_call: TRBD1
clone_size: .
cdr3_aa: CASSQDIKSQETGIYNEQFF
cdr3_nt: TGCGCCAGCAGCCAAGATATAAAGAGTCAAGAGACAGGGATCTACAATGAGCAGTTCTTC